This T cell receptor (beta chain) is from a study of cytomegalovirus exposure and HLA in healthy donors. PCR amplification relied on 60 Vbeta primers (plus 13 Jbeta primers). The assay was immunoSEQ multiplex PCR, and TCRdb's table has in-frame clones only and misses some. The data contain approximately 100,000 clones, roughly 80% of them seen just once; the ten biggest clones take up roughly 13%. Looked up from germline, CDR1 is SGHRS and CDR2 is YFSETQ. The CDR3 has 15 residues. Trimming removed 2 bases at V and 2 bases at J, with 13 bases between. This TCR was sampled from a male donor in good health and CMV-seropositive. The source material was PBMCs. This chain connects TRBV5-1 to TRBJ2-5, with D possibly matching TRBD2 (6 bases). In nucleotides, the CDR3 is TGCGCCAGCAGCTTCCGGGAGCCCCTTCAAGAGACCCAGTACTTC. This codes for CASSFREPLQETQYF.